This T cell receptor (beta chain) originates from a study of patients and donors after allogeneic stem cell transplantation. MiXCR, applied by TCRdb to the RT-PCR reads, yields one record per CDR3 protein. The table has fewer than 180,000 distinct CDR3 sequences, approximately 37% seen once. V was cut by 0 bases and J by 6 bases, with 3 bases left in between. Germline V lookup: CDR1 SGHRS, CDR2 YFSETQ. CDR3 length: 12 residues. The sample taken for sequencing was blood, either unsorted or a sorted T cell fraction (not recorded which). V usage is TRBV5-1 and J usage is TRBJ2-2; D call uncertain. The TCR originated in a human donor who was either an allogeneic HSCT recipient or a stem cell or donor lymphocyte infusion donor (not recorded which). It is not recorded whose cells these are; they may come from a transplant donor. The CDR3 DNA reads as TGCGCCAGCAGCTTGGTTGCCGGGGAGCTGTTTTTT. This gives the protein CASSLVAGELFF.